The clone carrying this T cell receptor beta chain was counted a few times. Its antigen remains unknown. This specimen comes from a study of identical twins. Study-level points and caveats: Part of the zero-insertion signal could reflect confounding by invariant MAIT and iNKT cells. Modelling approaches yielded underestimates of out-of-frame TCR alpha sharing between monozygotic twins. Insertions were reduced in abundant cord blood beta clonotypes but not in memory repertoires.

V was pared by 3 bases and J by 6 bases, with 5 bases of the junction left unmatched. Germline-derived CDR1 and CDR2 are SEHNR and FQNEAQ (reference sequence). This CDR3 contains 14 residues. TCRdb analysed the 5' RACE reads with MiXCR anew, one entry per CDR3 protein. The sample has 1.5 million to 2 million distinct CDR3 sequences, around 33% seen once; the top ten hold 0.25% to 0.3%. This TCR derives from a newborn girl in good health. The rearrangement uses TRBV7-9 and TRBJ2-4; 7 bases are shared with TRBD2. The sample was cord blood. CDR3 region: CASSFQGRGNIQYF. The CDR3 bases are TGTGCCAGCAGCTTCCAAGGGAGGGGAAACATTCAGTACTTC.